This TCR beta chain is drawn from a study of graft-versus-host responses after intestinal transplantation. Details on this clone: What it binds is unknown.

TCRdb's table, derived via immunoSEQ multiplex PCR, lists solely in-frame clones and lacks some. Among 75,000 to 100,000 clones, around 91% were seen once, and the ten largest hold over 0.15%. Broader study findings: Individuals who had graft-donor T cell macrochimerism had allografts that showed high graft-versus-host to host-versus-graft clonal ratios.

V lost 0 bases and J 4 bases, leaving 7 bases between the germline ends. Germline-derived CDR1 and CDR2 are LGHNA and YNFKEQ. The CDR3 is 15 residues long. The TCR originated in a human donor who was the organ donor for an intestinal transplant. This chain links TRBV4-2 with TRBJ1-6; D not resolved. The starting material was unstimulated CD4+ T cells sorted from spleen or lymph node cells, obtained before transplant. CDR3 bases: TGTGCCAGCAGCCAAGACCCCCTTTATAATTCACCCCTCCACTTT. Protein product: CASSQDPLYNSPLHF.